The clone carrying this T cell receptor beta chain has only one observation. Produced via immunoSEQ multiplex PCR; TCRdb's table is partial and in-frame only. The repertoire consists of about 76,000 clones, with around 97% occurring once and the leading ten covering 0.21%. This sample is part of a study of technical replicates of blood from a handful of donors. CDR3 length: 14 amino acids. Trimming removed 8 bases from V and 4 bases from J, with 17 bases in between. The germline V gene has CDR1 WSHSY and CDR2 SAAADI. The sequencing sample was made of T cells isolated from PBMCs. This receptor was obtained from a human donor in good health. The rearrangement uses TRBV10-2 and TRBJ2-5; D perhaps matches TRBD2 (6 bases). Here the CDR3 reads CASGGVVLSETQYF. DNA of the CDR3: TGCGCCAGCGGAGGGGTCGTTTTATCAGAGACCCAGTACTTC.